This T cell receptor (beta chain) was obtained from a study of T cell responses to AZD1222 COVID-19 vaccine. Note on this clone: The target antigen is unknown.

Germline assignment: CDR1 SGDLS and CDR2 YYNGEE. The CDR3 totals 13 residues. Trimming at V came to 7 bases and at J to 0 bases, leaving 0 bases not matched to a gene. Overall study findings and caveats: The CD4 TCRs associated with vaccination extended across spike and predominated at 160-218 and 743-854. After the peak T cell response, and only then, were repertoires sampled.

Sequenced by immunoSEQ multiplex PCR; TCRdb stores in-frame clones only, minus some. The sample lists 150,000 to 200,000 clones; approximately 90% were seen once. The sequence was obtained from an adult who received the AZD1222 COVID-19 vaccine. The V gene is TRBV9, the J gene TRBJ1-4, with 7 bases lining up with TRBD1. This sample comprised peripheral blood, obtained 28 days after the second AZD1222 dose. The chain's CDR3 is CASGTATNEKLFF. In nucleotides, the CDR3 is TGTGCCAGCGGGACAGCAACTAATGAAAAACTGTTTTTT. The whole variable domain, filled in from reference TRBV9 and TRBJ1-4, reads DSGVTQTPKHLITATGQRVTLRCSPRSGDLSVYWYQQSLDQGLQFLIQYYNGEERAKGNILERFSAQQFPDLHSELNLSSLELGDSALYFCASGTATNEKLFFGSGTQLSVL.